This T cell receptor (beta chain) is drawn from a study of blood T cell repertoires in COVID-19. For the study at large: Acute and convalescent COVID-19 samples came from the United States, Italy and Spain.

TCRdb's copy holds only in-frame clones and misses some; the assay was immunoSEQ multiplex PCR. Of about 500,000 clones listed, less than 90% are singletons. Germline lookup yields CDR1 MNHEY and CDR2 SMNVEV (reference sequence). The CDR3 is 17 residues long. Trimming at V came to 4 bases and at J to 0 bases, leaving 10 bases not matched to a gene. This TCR came from a woman aged 50 to 60 with COVID-19, enrolled during active disease. Sample: peripheral blood. This chain joins TRBV27 and TRBJ1-1, with 8 bases aligning to TRBD1. DNA for the CDR3: TGTGCCAGCAGTTCGACTAGGTGGACAGGGATGAACACTGAAGCTTTCTTT. It yields the protein CASSSTRWTGMNTEAFF.